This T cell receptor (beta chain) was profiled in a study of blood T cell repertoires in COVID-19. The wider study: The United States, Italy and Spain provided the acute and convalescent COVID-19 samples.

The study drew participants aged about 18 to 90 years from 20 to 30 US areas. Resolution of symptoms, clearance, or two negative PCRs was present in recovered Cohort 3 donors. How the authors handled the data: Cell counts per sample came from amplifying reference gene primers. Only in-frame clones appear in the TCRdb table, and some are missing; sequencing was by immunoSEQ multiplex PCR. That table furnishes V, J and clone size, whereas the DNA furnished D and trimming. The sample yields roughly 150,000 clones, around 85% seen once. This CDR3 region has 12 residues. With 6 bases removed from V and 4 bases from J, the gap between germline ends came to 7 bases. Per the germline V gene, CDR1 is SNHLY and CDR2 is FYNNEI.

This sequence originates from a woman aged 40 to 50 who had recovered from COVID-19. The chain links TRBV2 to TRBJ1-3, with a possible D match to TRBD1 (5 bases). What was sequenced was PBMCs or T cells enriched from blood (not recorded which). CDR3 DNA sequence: TGTGCCAGCAGGGGGCAAGGAAACACCATATATTTT. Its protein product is CASRGQGNTIYF.